The next 32 T cell receptor beta chains were all read from a single sample in a study of T cell responses to AZD1222 COVID-19 vaccine (dated by TCRdb to the early 2020s). The library was produced with the immunoSEQ multiplex PCR assay. TCRdb obtained this table from immuneACCESS and retained in-frame rearrangements with V and J assigned. These tables miss some clones; where compared with another copy, unresolved V genes account for less than half of the shortfall, and the remainder is unexplained. The sample includes about 140,000 clones, with under 95% observed a single time. The top ten clones comprise around 3.2% of the sample. In light of the paper, this sample's time point label describes: baseline before first vaccination. Sequencing used peripheral blood, obtained on day 0 of AZD1222 vaccination. These receptors originate from an adult in good health.

This clone showed up just once. The V gene is TRBV5-8, the J gene TRBJ1-5; weak D call: TRBD1 (5 bases). The CDR3 loop spans 13 amino acids. Deletions cut 4 bases from V and 1 base from J, with 6 bases between. CDR1 is SGHTS, CDR2 YDEGEE, per germline. DNA for the CDR3: TGTGCCAGCAGCCACAGGAGCAATCAGCCCCAGCATTTT. Amino acids: CASSHRSNQPQHF.

V usage is TRBV19 and J usage is TRBJ1-1, with 8 positions matching TRBD1. CDR1 LNHDA and CDR2 SQIVND come from the germline V gene (reference sequence). V was clipped by 6 bases and J by 3 bases; unmatched bases: 12. The CDR3 spans 16 residues. The CDR3 region is CASRDSDRASYTEAFF. As DNA, the CDR3 is TGTGCCAGTAGGGATTCGGACAGGGCCTCGTACACTGAAGCTTTCTTT.

Details on this clone: The germline gene is not matched at one end of the junction; a read error may be the cause. The rearrangement links TRBV30 to TRBJ1-2; the D is unclear. The CDR3 has 15 residues. The germline V gene has CDR1 GTSNPN and CDR2 SVGIG (reference sequence). CDR3 sequence: CAWSVRASSNYGYTF. The CDR3 DNA is TGTGCCTGGAGTGTACGGGCCAGCTCTAATTATGGCTACACCTTC. Variable domain in full (rest from reference TRBV30 and TRBJ1-2): SQTIHQWPATLVQPVGSPLSLECTVEGTSNPNLYWYRQAAGRGLQLLFYSVGIGQISSEVPQNLSASRPQDRQFILSSKKLLLSDSGFYLCAWSVRASSNYGYTFGSGTRLTVV.

The chain uses TRBV12-5 and TRBJ2-1, with D maybe TRBD2 (6 bases). This CDR3 is 17 amino acids long. Per germline, CDR1 LGHNT and CDR2 FRNRAP. With 3 bases removed from V and 0 bases from J, the gap between germline ends came to 15 bases. CDR3 nucleotide sequence: TGTGCTAGTGGTTTTACTCAAGCGGGCCTCTCCTACAATGAGCAGTTCTTC. Encoded protein: CASGFTQAGLSYNEQFF.

The V and J genes are TRBV24-1 and TRBJ2-6, with 10 bases aligning to TRBD1. The CDR3 is made up of 18 amino acids. V dropped 2 bases and J dropped 4; count of bases not matched to a gene: 7. Germline lookup yields CDR1 KGHDR and CDR2 SFDVKD. The chain's CDR3 is CATSDWGTGAGGANVLTF. For the CDR3, the DNA is TGTGCCACCAGTGATTGGGGGACAGGGGCAGGCGGGGCCAACGTCCTGACTTTC.

This chain uses TRBV5-1 with TRBJ2-7, with 9 bases matching TRBD1. Trimming at V came to 1 base and at J to 2 bases, leaving 1 base not matched to a gene. Germline values: CDR1 SGHRS, CDR2 YFSETQ. The CDR3 extends over 14 amino acids. This CDR3 is CASSLTGGTYEQYF. The CDR3 bases are TGCGCCAGCAGCTTGACAGGGGGCACCTACGAGCAGTACTTC.

This clone was observed a few times. V and J are TRBV3-1 (or the pseudogene TRBV3-2) and TRBJ2-5, with 9 nucleotides matching TRBD2. The germline gives CDR1 LGHDT, CDR2 YNNKEL (reference sequence). V lost 2 bases and J lost 4; bases outside the gene matches: 5. CDR3 length: 15 residues. DNA of the CDR3: TGTGCCAGCAGCCAATTTCCTAGCGGGGCAGAGACCCAGTACTTC. As protein: CASSQFPSGAETQYF.

The chain carries TRBV7-2 and TRBJ1-1, with no clear D. V gave up 4 bases and J gave up 2 bases, with 11 bases separating them. This CDR3 is 14 amino acids long. Germline CDR1 and CDR2: SGHTA and FQGNSA. This CDR3 is CASSSTPINTEAFF. CDR3 in DNA: TGTGCCAGCAGCTCCACGCCGATAAACACTGAAGCTTTCTTT. Full variable domain (missing parts from reference TRBV7-2 and TRBJ1-1): GAGVSQSPSNKVTEKGKDVELRCDPISGHTALYWYRQSLGQGLEFLIYFQGNSAPDKSGLPSDRFSAERTGGSVSTLTIQRTQQEDSAVYLCASSSTPINTEAFFGQGTRLTVV.

The chain carries TRBV5-1 and TRBJ2-1; D is tentatively TRBD1 or TRBD2 (5 bases each). Germline V CDR1 and CDR2: SGHRS, YFSETQ. This CDR3 spans 15 amino acids. The V gene lost 4 bases and the J gene lost 9 bases, with 20 bases spanning the gap. The CDR3, as DNA: TGCGCCAGCAGCGAGACCACTAGGGGCCTGGCTGAGCAGTTCTTC. It is translated as CASSETTRGLAEQFF. The full variable domain, completed using reference TRBV5-1 and TRBJ2-1, is KAGVTQTPRYLIKTRGQQVTLSCSPISGHRSVSWYQQTPGQGLQFLFEYFSETQRNKGNFPGRFSGRQFSNSRSEMNVSTLELGDSALYLCASSETTRGLAEQFFGPGTRLTVL.

The chain joins TRBV23-1 to TRBJ1-6; D is possibly TRBD1 (5 bases). TRBV23-1 carries the ORF label, with uncertain function. The CDR3 runs 20 residues. V lost 0 bases and J 0 bases, leaving 18 bases between the germline ends. The CDR3 spells CASSQSPPRDGSSYNSPLHF. The CDR3 DNA reads TGCGCCAGCAGTCAATCCCCCCCGCGGGACGGCAGCTCCTATAATTCACCCCTCCACTTT.

This CDR3 is CASSSRISTDTQYF. For the CDR3, the DNA is TGTGCCAGCAGCTCTCGAATCAGCACAGATACGCAGTATTTT. This rearrangement joins TRBV7-9 to TRBJ2-3, with D unclear. Germline lookup yields CDR1 SEHNR and CDR2 FQNEAQ (reference sequence). This CDR3 is built from 14 residues. V gave up 4 bases and J gave up 0 bases, with 8 bases separating them.

The gene calls are TRBV27 and TRBJ1-2, with 10 bases fitting TRBD1. The CDR3 is 15 residues long. Trimming took 5 bases from V and 6 from J; bases not matched to a gene: 9. Per the germline V gene, CDR1 is MNHEY and CDR2 is SMNVEV (reference sequence). CDR3 protein: CASSDSGTGVNGYTF. Written as DNA, the CDR3 is TGTGCCAGCAGTGACTCCGGGACAGGGGTAAATGGCTACACCTTC.

The rearrangement joins TRBV19 to TRBJ1-2; weak D call: TRBD1 (6 bases). V lost 3 bases and J lost 8, with 13 bases in between. The CDR3 consists of 13 residues. Germline CDR1 LNHDA, CDR2 SQIVND (reference sequence). CDR3 protein: CASSIQQGDGYTF. DNA for the CDR3: TGTGCCAGTAGTATCCAACAGGGTGACGGCTACACCTTC.

The chain employs TRBV27 and TRBJ2-1, with 10 bases that match TRBD2. There are 15 residues in the CDR3. V gave up 5 bases and J gave up 7 bases; unmatched junction bases: 8. Germline V gene data show CDR1 as MNHEY and CDR2 as SMNVEV (reference sequence). CDR3 protein: CASSQLAGVRNEQFF. The CDR3 DNA reads as TGTGCCAGCAGTCAGCTAGCGGGAGTACGGAATGAGCAGTTCTTC.

The CDR3 protein is CAWSGQAGGYTF. The CDR3 DNA reads as TGTGCCTGGAGTGGACAGGCGGGGGGCTACACCTTC. This chain connects TRBV30 to TRBJ1-2, with D possibly matching TRBD1 (6 bases). CDR1 GTSNPN and CDR2 SVGIG come from the germline V gene (reference sequence). V was clipped by 1 base and J by 8 bases, with 11 bases between them. The CDR3 has 12 residues.

This chain joins TRBV4-3 and TRBJ2-5; no definite D call. This CDR3 comprises 16 residues. V was clipped by 1 base and J by 1 base, with 13 bases between them. Germline V CDR1 and CDR2: LGHNA, YSLEER. For the CDR3, the DNA is TGCGCCAGCAGCCAAGGACCCCCAGCGAGCCAAGAGACCCAGTACTTC. Its protein is CASSQGPPASQETQYF.

This sequence joins TRBV27 and TRBJ1-1, with D possibly matching TRBD1 (5 bases). The CDR3 has 15 amino acids. Germline CDR1 MNHEY, CDR2 SMNVEV (reference sequence). Trimming shortened V by 7 bases and J by 4 bases, and 19 bases separated the two germline ends. This CDR3 reads CASTDTTRGGTEAFF. In DNA form, the CDR3 reads TGTGCCAGCACCGACACTACCCGGGGGGGCACTGAAGCTTTCTTT.

This chain links TRBV21-1 with TRBJ1-1; TRBD1, as called in the table, went unchecked against the DNA. TRBV21-1 is an annotated pseudogene. The CDR3 runs 13 residues. The CDR3 DNA reads as TGTGCCAGCAGCAAAAGAGGGGGCACTGAAGCTTTCTTT. This encodes CASSKRGGTEAFF.

The chain recombines TRBV3-1 (or the pseudogene TRBV3-2) with TRBJ2-2; 7 bases match TRBD1. There are 15 residues in the CDR3. Germline lookup yields CDR1 LGHDT and CDR2 YNNKEL (reference sequence). Trimming took 2 bases from V and 4 from J; bases not matched to a gene: 4. The CDR3 nucleotides read TGTGCCAGCAGCCAAATGACAGGGTCCACCGGGGAGCTGTTTTTT. Translated: CASSQMTGSTGELFF.

This clone was counted a single time. V gene TRBV12-3 or TRBV12-4 combines with J gene TRBJ2-7; D assignment may be TRBD1 or TRBD2 (5 bases each). The CDR3 is 13 residues long. With 6 bases removed from V and 5 bases from J, the gap between germline ends came to 14 bases. Here the CDR3 reads CASRSRDPNEQYF. The DNA of the CDR3 is TGTGCCAGCAGATCCCGGGACCCGAACGAGCAGTACTTC.

This chain joins TRBV13 and TRBJ2-3, with 10 positions matching TRBD2. Trimming took 7 bases from V and 2 from J; bases not matched to a gene: 12. This CDR3 contains 17 residues. The germline CDR1 and CDR2 sequences are PRHDT and FYEKMQ (reference sequence). The CDR3 sequence is CASNQVTSGYSTDTQYF. DNA for the CDR3: TGTGCCAGCAACCAGGTGACTAGCGGGTACTCCACAGATACGCAGTATTTT.

The chain combines TRBV7-9 with TRBJ2-3; 15 bases fit TRBD2. Germline values: CDR1 SEHNR, CDR2 FQNEAQ (reference sequence). The CDR3 is made up of 19 amino acids. Trimming cost V 5 bases and J 2 bases; bases outside gene matches: 11. CDR3 sequence: CASSPWTSGGVGTTDTQYF. CDR3 in DNA: TGTGCCAGCAGCCCGTGGACTAGCGGGGGGGTAGGGACCACAGATACGCAGTATTTT.

The rearrangement joins TRBV19 to TRBJ2-5; 10 bases align to TRBD2. CDR3 length equals 17 residues. In germline, CDR1 is LNHDA, CDR2 SQIVND (reference sequence). The V gene end was trimmed by 3 bases and the J gene end by 0 bases; junction bases not matched to a gene: 7. The CDR3 DNA reads TGTGCCAGTAGTATTGATCGGACTAGCGGAAACCAAGAGACCCAGTACTTC. Translating it yields CASSIDRTSGNQETQYF.

The V call is TRBV7-9, the J call TRBJ2-1, with D maybe TRBD2 (6 bases). The V gene lost 5 bases and the J gene lost 5 bases, with 19 bases spanning the gap. Germline lookup yields CDR1 SEHNR and CDR2 FQNEAQ (reference sequence). The CDR3 contains 16 residues. The CDR3 region is CASSLLGAGTHNEQFF. DNA of the CDR3: TGTGCCAGCAGCCTCCTTGGGGCGGGAACCCACAATGAGCAGTTCTTC.

J is TRBJ2-2 and V is TRBV10-3; maybe TRBD1 (6 bases). The CDR3 covers 14 residues. Germline loops: CDR1 ENHRY, CDR2 SYGVKD. V dropped 6 bases and J dropped 6 bases, with 14 bases sitting between them. The CDR3 loop is CAIRGGGYAGELFF. The CDR3 DNA reads as TGTGCCATCAGAGGGGGTGGGTATGCCGGGGAGCTGTTTTTT.

The genes are TRBV28 and TRBJ2-1; D is uncertain. With 6 bases removed from V and 0 bases from J, the gap between germline ends came to 18 bases. There are 17 residues in the CDR3. Germline CDR1 and CDR2: MDHEN and SYDVKM. CDR3 nucleotide sequence: TGTGCCAGCAGATTCCGGTCCTGGGGAATCTCCTACAATGAGCAGTTCTTC. Translated: CASRFRSWGISYNEQFF.

This clone was found once. V usage is TRBV9 and J usage is TRBJ1-4; TRBD1 might be the D (5 bases). CDR3 length: 15 residues. Trimming left V 0 bases short and J 8 bases short, with 14 bases between. Germline V CDR1 and CDR2: SGDLS, YYNGEE. CDR3 residues: CASSVGTGETEKLFF. The CDR3 DNA reads TGTGCCAGCAGCGTAGGAACAGGAGAAACGGAAAAACTGTTTTTT.

This clone was detected only once. This chain links TRBV27 with TRBJ2-1; D gene uncertain. The length of the CDR3 is 13 residues. The V gene's germline CDR1 is MNHEY and CDR2 SMNVEV (reference sequence). CDR3 protein: CASWALFSNEQFF. The CDR3 DNA sequence: TGTGCATCATGGGCTCTATTCTCCAATGAGCAGTTCTTC.

The J gene is TRBJ1-4, the V gene TRBV25-1; 11 positions agree with TRBD1. Germline V CDR1 and CDR2: MGHDK, SYGVNS. CDR3 length equals 17 residues. The V segment lost 5 bases and the J segment 1 base; nucleotides outside the gene matches: 6. The CDR3 spells CASSLDRGRGTNEKLFF. The CDR3 DNA sequence: TGTGCCAGCAGTTTGGACAGGGGGCGAGGAACTAATGAAAAACTGTTTTTT. The variable domain in full, with the rest retrieved from reference TRBV25-1 and TRBJ1-4, is EADIYQTPRYLVIGTGKKITLECSQTMGHDKMYWYQQDPGMELHLIHYSYGVNSTEKGDLSSESTVSRIRTEHFPLTLESARPSHTSQYLCASSLDRGRGTNEKLFFGSGTQLSVL.

This clone was seen only once. The chain carries TRBV19 and TRBJ1-1, with D possibly being TRBD1 (5 bases). This CDR3 contains 14 residues. Germline CDR1 and CDR2: LNHDA and SQIVND (reference sequence). Between the trimmed V and J ends, which lost 6 bases and 6 bases, there was a span of 17 bases. In DNA form, the CDR3 reads TGTGCCAGTAGCTTAGGGGTTTACGACGCTGAAGCTTTCTTT. It yields the protein CASSLGVYDAEAFF.

V gene TRBV9 combines with J gene TRBJ2-1, with 9 bases aligning to TRBD2. The CDR3 covers 15 residues. V lost 3 bases to trimming and J lost 4 bases; unmatched junction nucleotides: 5. Germline V gene lookup returns CDR1 SGDLS and CDR2 YYNGEE. CDR3 region: CASSAGTSRYNEQFF. Written as DNA, the CDR3 is TGTGCCAGCAGCGCCGGGACTAGCCGATACAATGAGCAGTTCTTC.

This chain uses TRBV30 with TRBJ1-5; no clear D. With 0 bases removed from V and 0 bases from J, the gap between germline ends came to 6 bases. CDR3 length equals 14 residues. Germline lookup yields CDR1 GTSNPN and CDR2 SVGIG (reference sequence). The CDR3 reads CAWSVMVSNQPQHF. In nucleotides, the CDR3 is TGTGCCTGGAGTGTAATGGTTAGCAATCAGCCCCAGCATTTT.